This is a list of T cell receptor beta chains from one sample in a study of technical replicates of blood from a handful of donors. The method was immunoSEQ multiplex PCR; TCRdb's version includes in-frame clones alone and lacks a portion of them. This table holds about 12,000 clones, approximately 95% found once. Sequenced material: PBMCs. These TCRs come from a human donor in good health. Each CDR3 is given with its conserved first and last residue. The order of the fields is J gene, D gene, clone size, V gene, CDR3 DNA, CDR3 protein. D genes are given only for firm matches. A row's size may be missing; if present it is once, few, many or a size class.

>TRBJ2-7|NA|NA|TRBV13
TGTGCCAGCAGCTTAGGCGGGAAAACCTACGAGCAGTACTTC
CASSLGGKTYEQYF
>TRBJ1-2|TRBD1|NA|TRBV18
TGTGCCAGCTCACTCGGACAGGGGGCGGACTATGGCTACACCTTC
CASSLGQGADYGYTF
>TRBJ2-3|NA|NA|TRBV5-1
TGCGCCAGCAGCGCGGGACGGGCGGTAGATACGCAGTATTTT
CASSAGRAVDTQYF
>TRBJ2-3|NA|NA|TRBV19
TGTGCCAGTAGTATGGGGCTGGGCGCAGATACGCAGTATTTT
CASSMGLGADTQYF
>TRBJ1-5|NA|NA|TRBV5-3
TGTGCCAGAAGCTTGGGGGAAGGGGTCAATCAGCCCCAGCATTTT
CARSLGEGVNQPQHF
>TRBJ2-2|TRBD2|NA|TRBV4-2
TGTGCCAGCAGCCAAGGACCAGCGGGAGGAACCGGGGAGCTGTTTTTT
CASSQGPAGGTGELFF
>TRBJ1-3|NA|NA|TRBV12-5
TGTGCTAGTGGTTTGGTACTGGCGGCAGACCGCCACTCTGGAAACACCATATATTTT
CASGLVLAADRHSGNTIYF
>TRBJ2-3|TRBD2|NA|TRBV27
TGTGCCAGCAGACGGACTAGCGGGATACCTGGGGATACGCAGTATTTT
CASRRTSGIPGDTQYF
>TRBJ2-3|NA|NA|TRBV5-1
TGCGCCAGCATGGATAGCGGAGGCGGTACGCAGTATTTT
CASMDSGGGTQYF
>TRBJ2-3|NA|NA|TRBV11-2
TGTGCCAGCAGCTTAGGACAGGTCTTACGGCTGAGCACAGATACGCAGTATTTT
CASSLGQVLRLSTDTQYF
>TRBJ1-1|NA|NA|TRBV5-1
TGCGCCAGCAGCCCCCCGACCCTAGAAACTGAAGCTTTCTTT
CASSPPTLETEAFF
>TRBJ1-1|NA|few|TRBV27
TGTGCCAGCAGTTTACACAGGGACGGAACTGAAGCTTTCTTT
CASSLHRDGTEAFF
>TRBJ1-1|NA|NA|TRBV6-5
TGTGCCAGCAGCCGGACTGAGAACACTGAAGCTTTCTTT
CASSRTENTEAFF
>TRBJ2-7|TRBD1|NA|TRBV6-1
TGTGCCAGCAGTGAAGGGACAGGGTTCCACGAGCAGTACTTC
CASSEGTGFHEQYF
>TRBJ2-5|NA|NA|TRBV21-1
TGTGCCAGCAGCAAATGCGGACAGCAAGAGACCCAGTACTTC
CASSKCGQQETQYF
>TRBJ2-1|NA|NA|TRBV1
TGCACCAGCAGCCCCGAGGCGGGGCGAACCCCGAGGGCTAGGGGTGAGCAGTTCTTC
CTSSPEAGRTPRARGEQFF
>TRBJ2-7|TRBD1|NA|TRBV5-1
TGCGCCAGCAGCCCGGCACCGGGACAGAGGTCCTACGAGCAGTACTTC
CASSPAPGQRSYEQYF
>TRBJ1-1|NA|NA|TRBV7-9
TGTGCCAGCAGCTTAGCCCGGACTTACACTGAAGCTTTCTTT
CASSLARTYTEAFF
>TRBJ2-5|NA|NA|TRBV13
TGTGCCAGCAGCCCCCCCGCCGGGAGCTTAGCAGAGACCCAGTACTTC
CASSPPAGSLAETQYF
>TRBJ1-1|NA|NA|TRBV28
TGTGCCAGCCTTAGGGCAGGGAACACTGAGGCTTTCTTT
CASLRAGNTEAFF